Listed below are T cell receptor beta chains from one sample, sequenced in a study of blood T cells in healthy people across ages. A single record per CDR3 protein comes from TCRdb applying MiXCR to the 5' RACE reads. The repertoire holds 650,000 to 950,000 distinct CDR3 sequences, with approximately 48% as singletons. The sample taken for sequencing was blood. These receptor sequences come from a man between 60 and 75 years old in good health. The CDR3 runs from the conserved cysteine through the conserved F or W. D genes are given only for firm matches. The size of a clone is reported for some rows only, either as once, few or many, or as a class for expanded clones.

-	12	TRBV19	TRBJ2-7	-	CASSTRGSEQYF	TGTGCCAGCAGCACAAGGGGGAGCGAGCAGTACTTC
-	15	TRBV5-5	TRBJ2-1	-	CASSLYGSVGETQFF	TGCGCCAGCAGCTTGTATGGTAGCGTTGGCGAGACCCAGTTCTTC
TRBD2	14	TRBV29-1	TRBJ2-5	-	CSVERAGGPQTQYF	TGCAGCGTTGAAAGAGCGGGAGGGCCACAGACCCAGTACTTC
-	15	TRBV6-5	TRBJ2-4	-	CASSPMILAKNIQYF	TGTGCCAGCAGTCCCATGATCTTAGCCAAAAACATTCAGTACTTC
-	13	TRBV4-3	TRBJ2-7	-	CASSQELAIEQYF	TGCGCCAGCAGCCAAGAGCTAGCGATCGAGCAGTACTTC
-	15	TRBV7-2	TRBJ1-1	-	CASSLSRGVGTEAFF	TGTGCCAGCAGCTTGAGCCGGGGGGTGGGCACTGAAGCTTTCTTT
TRBD1	18	TRBV2	TRBJ2-6	few	CASIARDSRSSGANVLTF	TGTGCCAGCATCGCCCGGGACAGTCGGTCCTCTGGGGCCAACGTCCTGACTTTC
-	12	TRBV7-2	TRBJ2-5	many	CASSLKGETQYF	TGCGCCAGCAGCTTGAAGGGTGAGACCCAGTACTTC
TRBD1	16	TRBV6-2/TRBV6-3	TRBJ1-2	-	CASSSSGTGTNYGYTF	TGTGCCAGCAGTTCATCCGGGACAGGGACGAACTATGGCTACACCTTC
-	14	TRBV6-2/TRBV6-3	TRBJ2-5	-	CASNDRGYQETQYF	TGTGCCAGCAACGACCGGGGTTACCAAGAGACCCAGTACTTC
-	18	TRBV20-1	TRBJ1-4	-	CSAPPPPSKFATTEKLFF	TGCAGTGCTCCTCCTCCCCCCTCCAAGTTTGCAACTACTGAAAAACTGTTTTTT
-	17	TRBV4-1	TRBJ2-1	few	CASSQRGSGGATNEQFF	TGCGCCAGCAGCCAACGAGGATCCGGGGGCGCGACGAATGAGCAGTTCTTC
TRBD2	13	TRBV20-1	TRBJ2-5	-	CSASQRGRGEQYF	TGCAGTGCTAGTCAGCGGGGCCGGGGTGAGCAGTACTTC
TRBD1	14	TRBV4-3	TRBJ1-2	-	CASSQGDRGYGYTF	TGCGCCAGCAGCCAGGGGGACAGGGGATACGGCTACACCTTC
-	15	TRBV6-6	TRBJ2-6	many	CASSPTVSGANVLTF	TGTGCCAGCAGTCCGACAGTCTCTGGGGCCAACGTCCTGACTTTC
-	12	TRBV7-2	TRBJ1-2	few	CASSFSSGGYTF	TGTGCCAGCAGCTTCTCTTCCGGTGGCTACACCTTC
TRBD1	15	TRBV6-6	TRBJ2-3	-	CASSYGQAGTGTQYF	TGTGCCAGCAGTTATGGACAGGCGGGCACAGGTACGCAGTATTTT
-	15	TRBV7-9	TRBJ1-2	-	CASSAFRALNYGYTF	TGTGCCAGCAGCGCTTTCCGAGCTCTTAACTATGGCTACACCTTC
-	14	TRBV20-1	TRBJ1-5	few	CSARSQARNQPQHF	TGCAGTGCTAGGTCCCAGGCCAGAAATCAGCCCCAGCATTTT
TRBD2	14	TRBV3-1	TRBJ2-3	-	CASSQVTSGGTQYF	TGTGCCAGCAGCCAAGTTACTAGCGGGGGTACGCAGTATTTT
TRBD1	14	TRBV4-3	TRBJ1-4	few	CASSRGTGDEKLFF	TGCGCCAGCAGCCGAGGGACAGGGGATGAAAAACTGTTTTTT
-	16	TRBV4-3	TRBJ1-3	few	CASSQESQLSGNTIYF	TGCGCCAGCAGCCAAGAAAGCCAACTCTCTGGAAACACCATATATTTT
-	14	TRBV5-1	TRBJ2-7	-	CASSWSDGAEAQYF	TGCGCCAGCAGCTGGTCGGACGGAGCGGAGGCCCAGTACTTC
TRBD1	14	TRBV20-1	TRBJ2-1	few	CSARVDRAVGEQFF	TGCAGTGCTAGAGTAGACAGGGCCGTGGGCGAGCAGTTCTTC
-	12	TRBV3-1	TRBJ1-2	-	CASSRTADGYTF	TGTGCCAGCAGCAGGACAGCGGATGGCTACACCTTC
-	12	TRBV9	TRBJ2-3	-	CASRASSDTQYF	TGTGCCAGCAGGGCTAGCTCAGATACGCAGTATTTT
-	14	TRBV28	TRBJ2-7	-	CASRMSGTSYEQYF	TGTGCCAGCAGGATGTCGGGGACCTCCTACGAGCAGTACTTC
TRBD1	14	TRBV20-1	TRBJ2-7	few	CSANRDRGTYEQYF	TGCAGTGCTAACCGGGACAGGGGGACCTACGAGCAGTACTTC
TRBD2	13	TRBV20-1	TRBJ2-1	few	CSATSGGVNEQFF	TGCAGTGCTACTAGCGGGGGGGTAAATGAGCAGTTCTTC
-	13	TRBV6-2/TRBV6-3	TRBJ1-1	few	CASSYLGHTEAFF	TGTGCCAGCAGTTATCTGGGTCACACTGAAGCTTTCTTT
TRBD1	14	TRBV3-1	TRBJ2-5	-	CASSQAGTGMTQYF	TGTGCCAGCAGCCAAGCCGGGACAGGGATGACCCAGTACTTC
-	14	TRBV7-2	TRBJ2-1	many	CASSLAGAWGEQFF	TGTGCCAGCAGCTTAGCAGGGGCCTGGGGTGAGCAGTTCTTC
-	12	TRBV28	TRBJ2-4	-	CASSLNGQIQYF	TGTGCCAGCAGTTTAAATGGACAGATTCAGTACTTC
-	13	TRBV7-2	TRBJ1-1	-	CASSANRNTEAFF	TGTGCCAGCAGCGCGAACAGAAACACTGAAGCTTTCTTT
-	14	TRBV6-2/TRBV6-3	TRBJ2-3	once	CASRPTGAKDTQYF	TGTGCCAGCAGACCGACGGGGGCAAAAGATACGCAGTATTTT
-	14	TRBV4-2	TRBJ2-5	-	CASSQGDLQETRYF	TGTGCCAGCAGCCAAGGGGACTTACAAGAGACCCGGTACTTC
TRBD1	19	TRBV12-3/TRBV12-4	TRBJ2-4	-	CASSRDGQASNLAKNIQYF	TGTGCCAGCAGTAGGGATGGACAGGCCTCCAATCTAGCCAAAAACATTCAGTACTTC
TRBD2	15	TRBV12-3/TRBV12-4	TRBJ2-1	-	CAGSDGGLAGLDRFF	TGTGCCGGCAGCGACGGGGGACTAGCGGGCTTAGATAGGTTCTTC
-	14	TRBV15	TRBJ1-2	-	CATSTGQPGNGYTF	TGTGCCACCAGCACTGGACAGCCTGGCAATGGCTACACCTTC
-	13	TRBV11-2	TRBJ2-1	-	CASAGPVYNEQFF	TGTGCCAGCGCAGGCCCGGTCTACAATGAGCAGTTCTTC
-	11	TRBV20-1	TRBJ2-7	many	CSATAISEQYF	TGCAGTGCTACGGCGATAAGCGAGCAGTACTTC
-	14	TRBV28	TRBJ2-7	-	CASTGSPDLSEQYF	TGTGCCAGCACCGGAAGCCCCGATTTATCCGAGCAGTACTTC
TRBD1	15	TRBV27	TRBJ1-2	-	CASSSARTGYYGYTF	TGTGCCAGCAGTTCCGCCCGGACAGGGTATTATGGCTACACCTTC
-	13	TRBV12-3/TRBV12-4	TRBJ1-5	few	CASTLGGNQPQHF	TGTGCCAGCACCTTAGGGGGTAATCAGCCCCAGCATTTT
-	12	TRBV5-1	TRBJ2-7	-	CASSMNSYEQYF	TGCGCCAGCAGCATGAACAGCTACGAGCAGTACTTC
-	14	TRBV7-9	TRBJ2-7	few	CASSPTGASYEQYF	TGTGCCAGCAGCCCAACGGGGGCCTCCTACGAGCAGTACTTC